One and the same sample provided the 22 T cell receptor beta chains below, sequenced in a study of Ad26.COV2.S vaccination and SARS-CoV-2 variants. Here immunoSEQ multiplex PCR was the method, and the copy in TCRdb shows in-frame clones only, minus some. The table has under 150,000 clones, just over 85% seen once; the top ten hold 5%. The sample here was peripheral blood, taken after recovery from COVID-19. The receptors here all came from a human donor who had recovered from COVID-19.

The chain couples TRBV7-9 to TRBJ2-7; D is ambiguous. V was pared by 4 bases and J by 7 bases, with 14 bases between. Germline CDR1 is SEHNR and CDR2 is FQNEAQ (reference sequence). This CDR3 comprises 13 residues. In DNA, the CDR3 is TGTGCCAGCAGCTCTCTGCGCCTCTGGGAGCAGTACTTC. It is translated as CASSSLRLWEQYF.

The J gene is TRBJ2-3, the V gene TRBV27; 12 nucleotides match TRBD2. J was trimmed by 2 bases and V by 6 bases; bases with no gene match: 6. This CDR3 is 16 amino acids long. The germline CDR1 and CDR2 sequences are MNHEY and SMNVEV (reference sequence). CDR3 sequence (DNA): TGTGCCAGCAGCCTCGGACTAGCGGGGCACACAGATACGCAGTATTTT. This codes for CASSLGLAGHTDTQYF.

This chain connects TRBV20-1 to TRBJ1-4, with D unresolved. V lost 7 bases and J lost 8, with 11 bases in between. The CDR3 runs 11 residues. The germline V gene encodes CDR1 DFQATT and CDR2 SNEGSKA (reference sequence). The CDR3 reads CSGSPQEKLFF. The CDR3 bases are TGCAGTGGTAGCCCCCAGGAAAAACTGTTTTTT.

The chain carries TRBV28 and TRBJ1-5; TRBD1 matches at 7 bases. The CDR3 spans 14 residues. J was trimmed by 6 bases and V by 2 bases; bases with no gene match: 4. CDR1 is MDHEN, CDR2 SYDVKM, per germline. CDR3 coding DNA: TGTGCCAGCAGTTTAACAGGGGCTAGTCAGCCCCAGCATTTT. It translates to CASSLTGASQPQHF.

This clone occurred a few times. The chain combines TRBV13 with TRBJ1-5; no clear D. The germline V and J ends were trimmed by 2 bases and 6 bases, with 11 bases remaining between them. The CDR3 runs to 14 residues. The V gene's germline CDR1 is PRHDT and CDR2 FYEKMQ (reference sequence). The CDR3 region is CASSLRGEFQPQHF. The CDR3 coding sequence is TGTGCCAGCAGCTTACGGGGTGAGTTTCAGCCCCAGCATTTT.

The chain recombines TRBV19 with TRBJ2-7; 8 bases map to TRBD1. Germline values: CDR1 LNHDA, CDR2 SQIVND (reference sequence). This CDR3 spans 15 amino acids. Losses at the gene ends were 6 bases for V and 4 bases for J; bases not matched to a gene: 11. CDR3 region: CASSGGLRDRYEQYF. DNA for the CDR3: TGTGCCAGTAGCGGCGGCCTACGGGACAGGTACGAGCAGTACTTC.

The chain recombines TRBV28 with TRBJ2-3; D may be TRBD1 (6 bases). Germline CDR1 MDHEN, CDR2 SYDVKM. This CDR3 has 15 amino acids. Deletions cut 3 bases from V and 3 bases from J, with 13 bases between. The CDR3 DNA is TGTGCCAGCAGTTTGGGGGCGGAAGTTACAGATACGCAGTATTTT. Amino acids: CASSLGAEVTDTQYF.

The chain combines TRBV5-1 with TRBJ2-7; 8 nucleotides line up with TRBD1. Germline V gene sequence: CDR1 SGHRS, CDR2 YFSETQ. The V gene end was trimmed by 0 bases and the J gene end by 2 bases; junction bases not matched to a gene: 10. CDR3 length: 17 amino acids. The CDR3: CASSLVRDRGFPYEQYF. CDR3 in DNA: TGCGCCAGCAGCTTGGTCCGAGACAGGGGATTTCCCTACGAGCAGTACTTC.

This chain's CDR3 is CAWSEGLAGPGETQYF. CDR3 in DNA: TGTGCCTGGAGTGAAGGACTAGCGGGGCCAGGGGAGACCCAGTACTTC. The J gene is TRBJ2-5, the V gene TRBV30; 12 nucleotides match TRBD2. Trimming cost V 1 base and J 5 bases; bases outside gene matches: 8. Germline assignment: CDR1 GTSNPN and CDR2 SVGIG (reference sequence). The CDR3 contains 16 residues.

V and J are TRBV18 and TRBJ2-7; D is perhaps TRBD2 (6 bases). Trimming stripped 1 base from V and 1 base from J, with 17 bases between. CDR3 length equals 17 residues. Germline V CDR1 and CDR2: KGHSH, LQKENI. The CDR3 region has the DNA TGTGCCAGCTCACCACTGGGACCGGGGAGGACGTCCTACGAGCAGTACTTC. Its translation: CASSPLGPGRTSYEQYF. Full variable domain (outside the CDR3, taken from reference TRBV18 and TRBJ2-7): NAGVMQNPRHLVRRRGQEARLRCSPMKGHSHVYWYRQLPEEGLKFMVYLQKENIIDESGMPKERFSAEFPKEGPSILRIQQVVRGDSAAYFCASSPLGPGRTSYEQYFGPGTRLTVT.

Only one count was recorded for this clone. This chain uses TRBV19 with TRBJ2-7, with D possibly called TRBD1 or TRBD2 (5 bases each). From germline, CDR1 is LNHDA and CDR2 SQIVND (reference sequence). V lost 10 bases and J 5 bases, leaving 24 bases between the germline ends. CDR3 length: 15 amino acids. For the CDR3, the DNA is TGTGCCACCGCGTTCCGGGACCTGTACAATGACGAGCAGTACTTC. As protein: CATAFRDLYNDEQYF. Full variable domain (remainder filled in from reference TRBV19 and TRBJ2-7): DGGITQSPKYLFRKEGQNVTLSCEQNLNHDAMYWYRQDPGQGLRLIYYSQIVNDFQKGDIAEGYSVSREKKESFPLTVTSAQKNPTAFYLCATAFRDLYNDEQYFGPGTRLTVT.

The chain couples TRBV19 to TRBJ1-5; D is unresolved. The CDR3 is made up of 13 amino acids. Germline-derived CDR1 and CDR2 are LNHDA and SQIVND (reference sequence). Trimming pared 5 bases from V and 6 bases from J, leaving 11 bases between. The chain's CDR3 is CASSFLGIQPQHF. Written as DNA, the CDR3 is TGTGCCAGTAGTTTTTTGGGTATTCAGCCCCAGCATTTT.

The chain carries TRBV4-3 and TRBJ2-6; 12 nucleotides match TRBD2. V gave up 5 bases and J gave up 0 bases; unmatched junction bases: 5. Germline V gene sequence: CDR1 LGHNA, CDR2 YSLEER. The CDR3 has 18 residues. Written as DNA, the CDR3 is TGCGCCAGCAGCACCACTAGCGGGGGGCCCTCTGGGGCCAACGTCCTGACTTTC. This sequence encodes CASSTTSGGPSGANVLTF.

This clone has more than one count but fewer than ten. This chain joins TRBV16 and TRBJ1-5; D unclear. Germline-derived CDR1 and CDR2 are KGHSY and FQNENV. Trimming cost V 2 bases and J 4 bases, with 6 bases left between them. The CDR3 has 13 residues. Written as DNA, the CDR3 is TGTGCCAGCAGCCAAGGCCAAAATCAGCCCCAGCATTTT. It is translated as CASSQGQNQPQHF.

J is TRBJ2-1 and V is TRBV7-2; 8 nucleotides align to TRBD1. The CDR3 totals 15 residues. V shed 2 bases, J shed 1 base, and the junction held 1 base outside the gene matches. CDR1 SGHTA and CDR2 FQGNSA come from the germline V gene. This CDR3 reads CASSLRTGSYNEQFF. DNA for the CDR3: TGTGCCAGCAGCTTAAGGACAGGGTCCTACAATGAGCAGTTCTTC. Variable domain in full (rest from reference TRBV7-2 and TRBJ2-1): GAGVSQSPSNKVTEKGKDVELRCDPISGHTALYWYRQSLGQGLEFLIYFQGNSAPDKSGLPSDRFSAERTGGSVSTLTIQRTQQEDSAVYLCASSLRTGSYNEQFFGPGTRLTVL.

The V and J genes are TRBV11-2 and TRBJ1-3; D unclear. The germline CDR1 and CDR2 sequences are SGHAT and FQNNGV. Trimming cost V 5 bases and J 4 bases, with 12 bases left between them. The CDR3 is 14 amino acids. The CDR3 reads CASSPFQTGNTIYF. The CDR3 DNA sequence: TGTGCCAGCAGCCCATTCCAGACGGGAAACACCATATATTTT.

The chain is built from TRBV6-6 and TRBJ1-1, with D tentatively TRBD1 (6 bases). Trimming stripped 0 bases from V and 5 bases from J, with 13 bases between. The CDR3 runs 15 residues. Germline V gene lookup returns CDR1 MNHNY and CDR2 SVGAGI (reference sequence). CDR3 in DNA: TGTGCCAGCAGTTACTCGCAGCCCCAGGGGACTGAAGCTTTCTTT. Encoded protein: CASSYSQPQGTEAFF.

The CDR3, as DNA: TGTGCCAGCACCGCGGATGGCACAGATACGCAGTATTTT. Encoded protein: CASTADGTDTQYF. The rearrangement links TRBV28 to TRBJ2-3, with D unclear. The V end lost 7 bases, the J end lost 1 base, and 9 bases lay between the germline ends. Looked up from germline, CDR1 is MDHEN and CDR2 is SYDVKM. This CDR3 spans 13 amino acids.

This chain joins TRBV27 and TRBJ2-7; 14 positions agree with TRBD2. V lost 0 bases and J lost 3; bases outside the gene matches: 7. The CDR3 length is 18 residues. Germline V lookup: CDR1 MNHEY, CDR2 SMNVEV (reference sequence). The CDR3 loop is CASSLSNTGLAGGYEQYF. The CDR3 bases are TGTGCCAGCAGTTTATCGAATACCGGACTAGCGGGGGGCTACGAGCAGTACTTC.

The chain combines TRBV3-1 (or the pseudogene TRBV3-2) with TRBJ2-1; D possibly corresponds to TRBD2 (7 bases). There are 16 residues in the CDR3. V lost 1 base and J 7 bases, leaving 17 bases between the germline ends. Germline CDR1 reads LGHDT; CDR2 reads YNNKEL (reference sequence). CDR3 in amino acids: CASSQVRRGGLNEQFF. The CDR3 coding sequence is TGTGCCAGCAGCCAAGTTAGAAGGGGGGGGCTAAATGAGCAGTTCTTC.

A single count supports this clone. The chain uses TRBV2 and TRBJ1-2; weak D call: TRBD1 (6 bases). Germline V gene data show CDR1 as SNHLY and CDR2 as FYNNEI. CDR3 length: 13 amino acids. V lost 3 bases and J 5 bases, leaving 10 bases between the germline ends. The CDR3 coding sequence is TGTGCCAGCAGTGAGGACAGAGGGTATGGCTACACCTTC. The encoded protein is CASSEDRGYGYTF.

This chain links TRBV27 with TRBJ2-7; D gene uncertain. Germline V lookup: CDR1 MNHEY, CDR2 SMNVEV (reference sequence). This CDR3 contains 15 residues. V shed 0 bases and J shed 3 bases, with 12 bases lying between them. As DNA, the CDR3 is TGTGCCAGCAGTTTATCGGGCGCTGAAATCTACGAGCAGTACTTC. Encoded protein: CASSLSGAEIYEQYF.